The source of this T cell receptor (beta chain) is a study of pediatric ulcerative colitis. Study-level information: Most patients had pancolitis, and two had left-sided colitis. Study-level findings and limits: In rectum, acute severe colitis had expanded clones and less diversity.

About this clone: Its antigen is not known. The junction departs from germline at one end; a sequencing error may be responsible.

Only in-frame clones appear in the TCRdb table, and some are missing; sequencing was by immunoSEQ multiplex PCR. The profile shows roughly 70,000 clones, roughly 90% of them singletons. The diagnostic colonoscopy in ulcerative colitis patients preceded any immunosuppressive treatment. Blood was drawn at the time of colonoscopy. The CDR3 extends over 11 amino acids. Germline-derived CDR1 and CDR2 are SEHNR and FQNEAQ (reference sequence). The receptor comes from a boy under 18 with severe ulcerative colitis. This chain connects TRBV7-9 to TRBJ1-1, with unresolved D. The specimen sequenced was blood. This CDR3 is CASSPADLWAF. For the CDR3, the DNA is TGTGCCAGCAGCCCTGCGGACCTTTGGGCATTT.